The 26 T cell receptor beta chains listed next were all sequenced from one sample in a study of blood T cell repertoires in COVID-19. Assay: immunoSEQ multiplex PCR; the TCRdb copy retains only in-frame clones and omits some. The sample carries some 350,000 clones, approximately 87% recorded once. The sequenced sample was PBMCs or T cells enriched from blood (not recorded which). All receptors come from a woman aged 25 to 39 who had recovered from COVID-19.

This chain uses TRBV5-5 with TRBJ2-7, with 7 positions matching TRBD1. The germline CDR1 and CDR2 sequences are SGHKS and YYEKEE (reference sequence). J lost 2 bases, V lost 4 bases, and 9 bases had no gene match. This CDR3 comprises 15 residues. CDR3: CASSQLIGQAYEQYF. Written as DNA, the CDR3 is TGTGCCAGCAGCCAATTAATTGGACAGGCCTACGAGCAGTACTTC.

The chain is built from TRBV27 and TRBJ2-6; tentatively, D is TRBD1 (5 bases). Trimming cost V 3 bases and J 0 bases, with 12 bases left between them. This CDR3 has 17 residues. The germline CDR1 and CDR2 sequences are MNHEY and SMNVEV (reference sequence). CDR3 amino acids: CASSFLDTSSGANVLTF. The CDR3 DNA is TGTGCCAGCAGTTTCCTGGACACCTCCTCTGGGGCCAACGTCCTGACTTTC.

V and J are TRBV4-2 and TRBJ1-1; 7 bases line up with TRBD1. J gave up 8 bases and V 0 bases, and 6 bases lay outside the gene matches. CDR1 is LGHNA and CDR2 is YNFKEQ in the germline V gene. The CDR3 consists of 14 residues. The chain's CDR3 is CASSQERQGREAFF. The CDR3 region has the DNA TGTGCCAGCAGCCAAGAAAGACAGGGCAGGGAAGCTTTCTTT.

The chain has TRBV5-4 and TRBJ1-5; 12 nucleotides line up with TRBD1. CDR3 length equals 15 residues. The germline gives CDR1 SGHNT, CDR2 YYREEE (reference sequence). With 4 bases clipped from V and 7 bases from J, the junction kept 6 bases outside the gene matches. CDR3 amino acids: CASSPGQGAGQPQHF. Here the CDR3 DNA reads TGTGCCAGCAGCCCGGGACAGGGGGCAGGACAGCCCCAGCATTTT.

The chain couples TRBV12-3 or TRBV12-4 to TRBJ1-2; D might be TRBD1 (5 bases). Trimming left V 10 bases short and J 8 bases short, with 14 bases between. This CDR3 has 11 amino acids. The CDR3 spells CATWDFGGYTF. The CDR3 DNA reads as TGTGCCACCTGGGACTTTGGGGGCTACACCTTC.

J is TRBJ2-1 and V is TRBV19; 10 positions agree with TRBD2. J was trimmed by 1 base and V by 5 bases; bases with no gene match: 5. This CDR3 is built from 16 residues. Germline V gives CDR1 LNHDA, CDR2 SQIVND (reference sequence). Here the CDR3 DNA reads TGTGCCAGTAGTCCTCGGACTAGCGGTTCCTACAATGAGCAGTTCTTC. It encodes CASSPRTSGSYNEQFF.

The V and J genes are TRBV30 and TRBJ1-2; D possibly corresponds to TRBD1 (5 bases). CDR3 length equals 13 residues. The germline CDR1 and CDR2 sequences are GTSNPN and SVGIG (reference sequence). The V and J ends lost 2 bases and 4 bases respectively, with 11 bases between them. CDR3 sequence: CAWSPGRGYGYTF. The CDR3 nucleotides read TGTGCCTGGAGTCCCGGGAGGGGCTATGGCTACACCTTC.

This chain's CDR3 is CASSVGGARTDTQYF. DNA for the CDR3: TGTGCCAGCAGCGTAGGGGGCGCGAGGACAGATACGCAGTATTTT. The chain joins TRBV9 to TRBJ2-3, with D maybe TRBD1 (5 bases). With 0 bases removed from V and 3 bases from J, the gap between germline ends came to 11 bases. The CDR3 spans 15 residues. Germline CDR1 is SGDLS and CDR2 is YYNGEE.

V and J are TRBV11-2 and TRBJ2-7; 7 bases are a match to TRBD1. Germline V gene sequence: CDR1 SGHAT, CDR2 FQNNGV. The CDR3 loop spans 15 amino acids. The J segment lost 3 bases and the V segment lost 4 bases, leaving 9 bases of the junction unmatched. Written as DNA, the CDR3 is TGTGCCAGCAGCTCGACCGGGACAGCAAACTACGAGCAGTACTTC. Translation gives CASSSTGTANYEQYF.

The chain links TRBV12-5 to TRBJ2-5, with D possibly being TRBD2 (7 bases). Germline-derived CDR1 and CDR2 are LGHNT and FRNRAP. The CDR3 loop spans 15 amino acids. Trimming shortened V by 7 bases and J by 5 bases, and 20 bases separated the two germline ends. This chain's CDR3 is CASAHSGGPGETQYF. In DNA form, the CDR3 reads TGTGCTAGTGCTCACTCCGGGGGGCCCGGGGAGACCCAGTACTTC.

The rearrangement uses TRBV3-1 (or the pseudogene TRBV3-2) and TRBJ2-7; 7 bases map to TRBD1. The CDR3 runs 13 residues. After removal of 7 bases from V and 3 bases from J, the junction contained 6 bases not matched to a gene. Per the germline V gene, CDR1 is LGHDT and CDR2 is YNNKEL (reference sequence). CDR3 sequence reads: CASTRQGNYEQYF. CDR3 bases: TGTGCCAGCACTAGACAGGGAAACTACGAGCAGTACTTC.

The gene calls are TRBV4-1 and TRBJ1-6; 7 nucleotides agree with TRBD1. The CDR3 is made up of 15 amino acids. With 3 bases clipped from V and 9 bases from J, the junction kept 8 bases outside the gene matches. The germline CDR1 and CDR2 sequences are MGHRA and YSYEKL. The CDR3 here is CASSHTGTAGSPLHF. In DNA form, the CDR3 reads TGCGCCAGCAGCCATACCGGGACAGCGGGTTCACCCCTCCACTTT.

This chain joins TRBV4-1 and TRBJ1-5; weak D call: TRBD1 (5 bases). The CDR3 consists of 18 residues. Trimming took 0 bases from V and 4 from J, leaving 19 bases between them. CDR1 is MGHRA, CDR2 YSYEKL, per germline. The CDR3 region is CASSQENTRQLKNQPQHF. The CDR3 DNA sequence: TGCGCCAGCAGCCAAGAAAATACTCGACAGTTAAAGAATCAGCCCCAGCATTTT.

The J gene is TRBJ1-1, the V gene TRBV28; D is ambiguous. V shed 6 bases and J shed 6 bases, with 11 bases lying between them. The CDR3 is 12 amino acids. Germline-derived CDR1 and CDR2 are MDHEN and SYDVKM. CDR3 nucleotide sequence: TGTGCCAGCAGGGGGATGAGGGCTGAAGCTTTCTTT. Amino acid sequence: CASRGMRAEAFF. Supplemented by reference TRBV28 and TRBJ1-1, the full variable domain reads DVKVTQSSRYLVKRTGEKVFLECVQDMDHENMFWYRQDPGLGLRLIYFSYDVKMKEKGDIPEGYSVSREKKERFSLILESASTNQTSMYLCASRGMRAEAFFGQGTRLTVV.

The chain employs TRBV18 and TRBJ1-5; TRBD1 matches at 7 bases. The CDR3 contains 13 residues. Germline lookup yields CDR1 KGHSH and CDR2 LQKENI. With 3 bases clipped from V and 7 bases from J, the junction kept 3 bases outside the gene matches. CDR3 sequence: CASSPHRGQPQHF. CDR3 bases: TGTGCCAGCTCACCTCACAGGGGACAGCCCCAGCATTTT.

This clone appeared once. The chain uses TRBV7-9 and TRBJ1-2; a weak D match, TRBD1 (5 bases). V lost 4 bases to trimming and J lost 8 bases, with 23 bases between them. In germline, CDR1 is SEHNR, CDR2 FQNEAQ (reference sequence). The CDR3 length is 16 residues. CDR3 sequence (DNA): TGTGCCAGCAGCTCCACGGACACAGTGCTGAGAAACGGCTACACCTTC. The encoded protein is CASSSTDTVLRNGYTF.

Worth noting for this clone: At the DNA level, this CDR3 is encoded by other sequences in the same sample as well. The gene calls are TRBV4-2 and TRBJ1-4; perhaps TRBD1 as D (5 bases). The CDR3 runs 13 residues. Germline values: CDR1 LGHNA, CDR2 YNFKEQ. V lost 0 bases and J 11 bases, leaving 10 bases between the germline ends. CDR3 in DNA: TGTGCCAGCAGCCAAGATCGGGGGGAGAAACTGTTTTTT. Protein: CASSQDRGEKLFF.

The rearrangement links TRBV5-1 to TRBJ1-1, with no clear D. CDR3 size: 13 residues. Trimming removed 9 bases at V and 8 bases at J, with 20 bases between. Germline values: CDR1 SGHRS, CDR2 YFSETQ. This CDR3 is CATRLDLLSEAFF. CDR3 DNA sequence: TGCGCCACCCGCTTGGACTTACTATCGGAAGCTTTCTTT.

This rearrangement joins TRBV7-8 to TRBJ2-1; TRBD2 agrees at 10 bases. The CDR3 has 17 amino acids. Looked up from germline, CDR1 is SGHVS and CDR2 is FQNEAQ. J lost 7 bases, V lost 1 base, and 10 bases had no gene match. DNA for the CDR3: TGTGCCAGCAGCTTAGTCCCCCCAGCGGGGGGGCCTAATGAGCAGTTCTTC. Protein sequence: CASSLVPPAGGPNEQFF.

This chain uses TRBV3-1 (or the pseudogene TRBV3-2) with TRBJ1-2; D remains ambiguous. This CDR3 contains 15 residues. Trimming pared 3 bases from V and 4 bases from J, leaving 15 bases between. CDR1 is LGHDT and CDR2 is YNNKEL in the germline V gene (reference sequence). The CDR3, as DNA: TGTGCCAGCAGCCACGACGGATTAGCCTCCTATGGCTACACCTTC. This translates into CASSHDGLASYGYTF.

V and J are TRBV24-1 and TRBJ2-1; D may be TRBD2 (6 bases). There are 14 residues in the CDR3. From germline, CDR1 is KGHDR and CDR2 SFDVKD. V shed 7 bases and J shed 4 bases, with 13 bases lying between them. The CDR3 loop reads CATSLTGRYNEQFF. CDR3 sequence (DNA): TGTGCCACCAGCCTAACCGGGAGATACAATGAGCAGTTCTTC.

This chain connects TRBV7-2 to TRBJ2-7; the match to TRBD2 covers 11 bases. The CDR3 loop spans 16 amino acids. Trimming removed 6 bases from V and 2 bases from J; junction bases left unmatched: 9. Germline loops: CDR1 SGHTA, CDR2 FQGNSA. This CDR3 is CASSSTTSGSTYEQYF. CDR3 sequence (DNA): TGTGCCAGCAGTTCAACAACTAGCGGGAGTACCTACGAGCAGTACTTC.

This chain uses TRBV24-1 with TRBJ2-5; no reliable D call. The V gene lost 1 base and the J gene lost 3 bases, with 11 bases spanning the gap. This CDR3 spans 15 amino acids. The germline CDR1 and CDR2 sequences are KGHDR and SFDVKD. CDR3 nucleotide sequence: TGTGCCACCAGTGATTTCGAAGAAGCCGAAGAGACCCAGTACTTC. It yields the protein CATSDFEEAEETQYF.

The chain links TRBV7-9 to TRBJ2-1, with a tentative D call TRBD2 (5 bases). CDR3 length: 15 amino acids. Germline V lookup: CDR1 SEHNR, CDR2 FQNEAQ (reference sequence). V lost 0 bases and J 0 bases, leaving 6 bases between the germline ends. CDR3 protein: CASSLAGSSYNEQFF. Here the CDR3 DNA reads TGTGCCAGCAGCTTAGCGGGGAGCTCCTACAATGAGCAGTTCTTC.

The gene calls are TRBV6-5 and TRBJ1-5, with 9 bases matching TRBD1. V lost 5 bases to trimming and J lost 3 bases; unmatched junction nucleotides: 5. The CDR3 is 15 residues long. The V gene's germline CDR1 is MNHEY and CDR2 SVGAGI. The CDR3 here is CASSPTGGHNQPQHF. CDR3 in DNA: TGTGCCAGCAGTCCGACAGGGGGTCACAATCAGCCCCAGCATTTT.

Here the CDR3 reads CASSQVGLAGDNEQFF. CDR3 coding DNA: TGCGCCAGCAGCCAAGTCGGACTAGCGGGGGACAATGAGCAGTTCTTC. This chain uses TRBV4-1 with TRBJ2-1; 13 bases map to TRBD2. In germline, CDR1 is MGHRA, CDR2 YSYEKL. The CDR3 has 16 residues. Trimming took 1 base from V and 5 from J; bases not matched to a gene: 2.